The clone carrying this TCR beta chain was seen only once. This sample is drawn from a study of blood T cell repertoires in COVID-19. Assay: immunoSEQ multiplex PCR; the TCRdb copy retains only in-frame clones and omits some. The data show over 150,000 clones, around 82% seen once. The CDR3 is 14 amino acids. V lost 2 bases, J lost 9 bases, and 3 bases stayed unmatched. Per germline, CDR1 MNHEY and CDR2 SMNVEV (reference sequence). This TCR was recovered from a man between 65 and 85 years old with active or convalescent COVID-19. The rearrangement joins TRBV27 to TRBJ2-1; 11 bases fit TRBD2. Sequencing input: peripheral blood. The CDR3 nucleotides read TGTGCCAGCAGTTTAATAGCGGGAGGGGGTGAGCAGTTCTTC. Protein product: CASSLIAGGGEQFF.